The next 20 T cell receptor beta chains were all read from a single sample in a study of early T cells in non-severe SARS-CoV-2 infection. TCRdb passed the 5' RACE reads through MiXCR, listing each CDR3 protein once. The sample holds 35,000 to 45,000 distinct CDR3 sequences, approximately 6.3% seen once. The source was whole blood, collected at baseline. The source of these receptors is an adult who was a healthcare worker with PCR-confirmed SARS-CoV-2 infection or an uninfected control (not recorded which).

At least ten counts were recorded for this clonotype. V is TRBV29-1 and J is TRBJ2-3; 8 bases match TRBD2. V lost 4 bases, J lost 0 bases, and 3 bases stayed unmatched. The CDR3 length is 14 residues. CDR1 and CDR2 (germline): SQVTM, ANQGSEA. CDR3 residues: CSVAAGASTDTQYF. In DNA, the CDR3 is TGCAGCGTTGCAGCGGGGGCAAGCACAGATACGCAGTATTTT.

The V gene is TRBV30, the J gene TRBJ1-1, with TRBD1 matching 8 bases. CDR3 length: 12 amino acids. Per germline, CDR1 GTSNPN and CDR2 SVGIG (reference sequence). The J segment lost 4 bases and the V segment lost 2 bases, leaving 0 bases of the junction unmatched. The CDR3 reads CAWSTGGTEAFF. The CDR3 DNA follows: TGTGCCTGGAGTACAGGGGGCACTGAAGCTTTCTTT.

This clonotype was observed many times. For the CDR3, the DNA is TGTGCCAGTCAACGCCACCACTCCTACGAGCAGTACTTC. It is translated as CASQRHHSYEQYF. The chain carries TRBV7-9 and TRBJ2-7; D remains unclear. The CDR3 is 13 amino acids. Germline V gives CDR1 SEHNR, CDR2 FQNEAQ (reference sequence). Trimming shortened V by 9 bases and J by 0 bases, and 12 bases separated the two germline ends.

The rearrangement links TRBV18 to TRBJ2-3; D ambiguous. The CDR3 spans 14 residues. The germline V gene encodes CDR1 KGHSH and CDR2 LQKENI. V was pared by 5 bases and J by 3 bases, with 12 bases between. DNA of the CDR3: TGTGCCAGCTCATCGATAGTAGGGACAGATACGCAGTATTTT. Its protein product is CASSSIVGTDTQYF. The full variable domain, rest sourced from reference TRBV18 and TRBJ2-3, is NAGVMQNPRHLVRRRGQEARLRCSPMKGHSHVYWYRQLPEEGLKFMVYLQKENIIDESGMPKERFSAEFPKEGPSILRIQQVVRGDSAAYFCASSSIVGTDTQYFGPGTRLTVL.

This clonotype has at least ten counts. The CDR3 coding sequence is TGTGCCAGCAGTTTAGTCTCAGGGAGTTCCAATGAGCAGTTCTTC. Translating it yields CASSLVSGSSNEQFF. This chain uses TRBV12-3 or TRBV12-4 with TRBJ2-1; tentatively, D is TRBD1 or TRBD2 (5 bases each). Trimming shortened V by 1 base and J by 6 bases, and 13 bases separated the two germline ends. The CDR3 loop spans 15 amino acids.

This clonotype has at least ten counts. The gene calls are TRBV14 and TRBJ1-2; D is perhaps TRBD1 (5 bases). Per germline, CDR1 SGHDN and CDR2 FVKESK. This CDR3 region has 14 residues. V lost 0 bases, J lost 4 bases, and 9 bases lay in between. CDR3 bases: TGTGCCAGCAGCCAAGAAGCAGGGAGCTATGGCTACACCTTC. Translated: CASSQEAGSYGYTF. The full variable domain, in which reference TRBV14 and TRBJ1-2 provide the parts outside the CDR3, is EAGVTQFPSHSVIEKGQTVTLRCDPISGHDNLYWYRRVMGKEIKFLLHFVKESKQDESGMPNNRFLAERTGGTYSTLKVQPAELEDSGVYFCASSQEAGSYGYTFGSGTRLTVV.

V and J are TRBV6-2 or TRBV6-3 and TRBJ1-5; the D is unclear. Trimming left V 6 bases short and J 3 bases short, with 12 bases between. Germline-derived CDR1 and CDR2 are MNHEY and SVGEGT. The CDR3 totals 14 residues. The CDR3 sequence is CASSFQSLNQPQHF. CDR3 DNA sequence: TGTGCCAGCAGCTTCCAGAGCCTCAATCAGCCCCAGCATTTT.

This clonotype has just a few counts. The CDR3 sequence: CASSMGPGVGTGELFF. In DNA form, the CDR3 reads TGTGCCAGTAGTATGGGGCCAGGGGTTGGCACCGGGGAGCTGTTTTTT. The chain recombines TRBV19 with TRBJ2-2, with a tentative D call TRBD1 (6 bases). Per germline, CDR1 LNHDA and CDR2 SQIVND (reference sequence). Trimming cost V 3 bases and J 4 bases, with 15 bases left between them. The CDR3 is 16 residues long. The whole variable domain, filled in from reference TRBV19 and TRBJ2-2, reads DGGITQSPKYLFRKEGQNVTLSCEQNLNHDAMYWYRQDPGQGLRLIYYSQIVNDFQKGDIAEGYSVSREKKESFPLTVTSAQKNPTAFYLCASSMGPGVGTGELFFGEGSRLTVL.

The table lists this clonotype with a few counts. The CDR3, as DNA: TGTGCTAGTGGTTTGGGTCAGGGGGAGACCCAGTACTTC. As protein: CASGLGQGETQYF. The V gene is TRBV12-5, the J gene TRBJ2-5; D is possibly TRBD1 (6 bases). V was pared by 1 base and J by 5 bases, with 8 bases between. The CDR3 has 13 residues. CDR1 is LGHNT and CDR2 is FRNRAP in the germline V gene.

The chain couples TRBV29-1 to TRBJ2-7; D gene unclear. Per the germline V gene, CDR1 is SQVTM and CDR2 is ANQGSEA. Between the trimmed V and J ends, which lost 4 bases and 0 bases, there was a span of 10 bases. CDR3 length equals 13 residues. This chain's CDR3 is CSVVAEPSYEQYF. CDR3 coding DNA: TGCAGCGTTGTGGCAGAACCCTCCTACGAGCAGTACTTC.

A few counts support this clonotype. CDR3 in DNA: TGTGCCAGCAGCTTCCCGAAAGACAATGAGCAGTTCTTC. This encodes CASSFPKDNEQFF. The V call is TRBV7-9, the J call TRBJ2-1; no reliable D call. CDR1 is SEHNR, CDR2 FQNEAQ, per germline (reference sequence). V shed 3 bases and J shed 5 bases, with 8 bases lying between them. The CDR3 covers 13 residues.

This clonotype was counted only a few times. CDR3 DNA: TGTGCCAGCAGATATTCGGGGCACTCCGATGAAAAACTGTTTTTT. Protein: CASRYSGHSDEKLFF. The chain recombines TRBV11-2 with TRBJ1-4; D possibly corresponds to TRBD1 (5 bases). Trimming left V 6 bases short and J 6 bases short, with 17 bases between. CDR3 length equals 15 residues. The germline CDR1 and CDR2 sequences are SGHAT and FQNNGV. Full variable domain (missing parts from reference TRBV11-2 and TRBJ1-4): EAGVAQSPRYKIIEKRQSVAFWCNPISGHATLYWYQQILGQGPKLLIQFQNNGVVDDSQLPKDRFSAERLKGVDSTLKIQPAKLEDSAVYLCASRYSGHSDEKLFFGSGTQLSVL.

In this sample, this clonotype turned up many times. The chain has TRBV20-1 and TRBJ1-5; TRBD1 agrees at 7 bases. CDR1 and CDR2 from the germline V gene are DFQATT and SNEGSKA (reference sequence). The CDR3 contains 14 residues. The junction had 4 bases not matched to a gene; V was cut back by 5 bases and J by 0 bases. DNA for the CDR3: TGCAGTGCTGGGACAGTTTCTAGCAATCAGCCCCAGCATTTT. Its protein is CSAGTVSSNQPQHF.

This clonotype was detected many times. The chain has TRBV5-1 and TRBJ1-5; D is unresolved. Germline lookup yields CDR1 SGHRS and CDR2 YFSETQ. Trimming removed 0 bases from V and 7 bases from J, with 8 bases in between. The CDR3 contains 13 residues. CDR3: CASSLVDEQPQHF. Here the CDR3 DNA reads TGCGCCAGCAGCTTGGTCGACGAACAGCCCCAGCATTTT.

This clonotype was picked up a small number of times. This sequence joins TRBV28 and TRBJ2-7; D is possibly TRBD1 (6 bases). Trimming cost V 4 bases and J 4 bases, with 8 bases left between them. The length of the CDR3 is 12 residues. Germline V lookup: CDR1 MDHEN, CDR2 SYDVKM. CDR3 amino acids: CASSSGVYEQYF. The CDR3 nucleotides are TGTGCCAGCAGTTCAGGGGTATACGAGCAGTACTTC.

Ten or more counts support this clonotype. This chain connects TRBV5-5 to TRBJ2-1; maybe TRBD2 (5 bases). The CDR3 contains 13 residues. Germline loops: CDR1 SGHKS, CDR2 YYEKEE (reference sequence). The V end lost 1 base, the J end lost 9 bases, and 11 bases lay between the germline ends. CDR3 residues: CASSLMVGSEQFF. DNA for the CDR3: TGTGCCAGCAGCTTGATGGTGGGGAGTGAGCAGTTCTTC. Full variable domain (outside the CDR3, taken from reference TRBV5-5 and TRBJ2-1): DAGVTQSPTHLIKTRGQQVTLRCSPISGHKSVSWYQQVLGQGPQFIFQYYEKEERGRGNFPDRFSARQFPNYSSELNVNALLLGDSALYLCASSLMVGSEQFFGPGTRLTVL.

This clonotype was seen ten or more times. The CDR3 is CASSHPVTPGQGAVCLLSNQPQHF. CDR3 DNA: TGTGCCAGCAGCCACCCCGTTACTCCGGGACAGGGGGCCGTCTGCCTGTTGAGCAATCAGCCCCAGCATTTT. The V call is TRBV14, the J call TRBJ1-5; 12 bases fit TRBD1. There are 24 residues in the CDR3. Germline CDR1 is SGHDN and CDR2 is FVKESK. The J segment lost 1 base and the V segment lost 3 bases, leaving 25 bases of the junction unmatched.

At least ten counts were recorded for this clonotype. The chain is built from TRBV7-8 and TRBJ2-3; D not resolved. The V and J ends lost 1 base and 6 bases respectively, with 2 bases between them. The length of the CDR3 is 11 residues. From germline, CDR1 is SGHVS and CDR2 FQNEAQ. For the CDR3, the DNA is TGTGCCAGCAGCTTAGTGGATACGCAGTATTTT. It yields the protein CASSLVDTQYF.

The chain employs TRBV6-2 or TRBV6-3 and TRBJ1-1, with unresolved D. Germline assignment: CDR1 MNHEY and CDR2 SVGEGT. The V end lost 2 bases, the J end lost 3 bases, and 7 bases lay between the germline ends. The CDR3 has 13 residues. CDR3 sequence: CASSYAGYTEAFF. DNA for the CDR3: TGTGCCAGCAGTTACGCGGGGTACACTGAAGCTTTCTTT.

Only a few counts were recorded for this clonotype. CDR3 DNA sequence: TGTGCCAGCAGTTTAAAACAGGGGAGTAACTATGGCTACACCTTC. Its translation: CASSLKQGSNYGYTF. This chain connects TRBV12-3 or TRBV12-4 to TRBJ1-2; TRBD1 aligns across 7 bases. The V gene end was trimmed by 2 bases and the J gene end by 1 base; junction bases not matched to a gene: 4. The CDR3 extends over 15 amino acids.